Sequencing of this TCR beta chain was carried out in a study of long-term antiretroviral therapy in people with HIV. CDR3 size: 16 residues. The V gene's germline CDR1 is LNHDA and CDR2 SQIVND (reference sequence). With V trimmed by 1 base and J by 3 bases, 8 bases remained unmatched. Researchers ran immunoSEQ v3.0 at survey level. Clones were read by immunoSEQ multiplex PCR, and TCRdb kept only the in-frame ones, dropping some. The sample records 16,000 or so clones, 70% to 85% being singletons. The chain is built from TRBV19 and TRBJ2-7, with 8 nucleotides matching TRBD1. Source: unsorted PBMCs, taken 2.1 years after starting antiretroviral therapy. This sequence originates from a man between 40 and 49 years old with HIV. CDR3: CASSIVRDRPVYEQYF. CDR3 DNA: TGTGCCAGTAGTATAGTGAGGGACAGGCCCGTCTACGAGCAGTACTTC.